This is a list of T cell receptor beta chains from one sample in a study of blood T cell repertoires in COVID-19. Produced via immunoSEQ multiplex PCR; TCRdb's table is partial and in-frame only. The data show just under 65,000 clones, with around 76% seen just once and around 5.3% held by the top ten. The sequencing sample was made of peripheral blood. The receptor source for this set is a human donor in a cohort sampled during active COVID-19. Each CDR3 is given with its conserved first and last residue. A D gene is named only where the DNA matches it firmly. Clone size is not always given. Where it is, it says once, few, many or a class for expanded clones.

V	J	size	D	CDR3	DNA
TRBV4-2	TRBJ2-7	once	TRBD2	CASSQGEGLKTSQYF	TGTGCCAGCAGCCAAGGGGAGGGGTTGAAGACTAGTCAATACTTC
TRBV19	TRBJ1-1	.	.	CASTPRQGRAWTEAFF	TGTGCCAGTACCCCCAGGCAAGGGAGGGCGTGGACTGAAGCTTTCTTT
TRBV11-2	TRBJ2-2	.	.	CASSSVAPTGELFF	TGTGCCAGCAGCTCGGTTGCTCCCACCGGGGAGCTGTTTTTT
TRBV6-5	TRBJ2-3	few	TRBD2	CASSSVAGGYTDTQYF	TGTGCCAGCAGTTCGGTAGCGGGGGGGTACACAGATACGCAGTATTTT
TRBV5-1	TRBJ2-5	.	.	CASSLALETQYF	TGCGCCAGCAGCTTGGCCTTGGAGACCCAGTACTTC
TRBV19	TRBJ2-7	.	.	CASSTNRVTYEQYF	TGTGCCAGTAGTACCAACAGGGTAACCTACGAGCAGTACTTC
TRBV5-1	TRBJ2-7	.	.	CASSLTGSSYEQYF	TGCGCCAGCAGCTTAACAGGGAGCTCCTACGAGCAGTACTTC
TRBV6-1	TRBJ2-5	.	.	CASSESGQETQYF	TGTGCCAGCAGTGAATCAGGGCAAGAGACCCAGTACTTC
TRBV14	TRBJ2-5	.	TRBD1	CASSQERSGGLETQYF	TGTGCCAGCAGCCAAGAAAGGTCAGGGGGATTAGAGACCCAGTACTTC
TRBV10-2	TRBJ1-5	.	.	CASSESGLDQPQHF	TGCGCCAGCAGTGAATCCGGACTAGATCAGCCCCAGCATTTT
TRBV6-2/TRBV6-3	TRBJ1-2	once	TRBD1	CASSNPQGAIGYTF	TGTGCCAGCAGTAACCCACAGGGGGCGATTGGCTACACCTTC
TRBV9	TRBJ2-2	.	TRBD1	CASSATTGANTGELFF	TGTGCCAGCAGCGCAACGACAGGGGCGAACACCGGGGAGCTGTTTTTT
TRBV12-3/TRBV12-4	TRBJ2-7	.	TRBD1	CASSVTGGKQYF	TGTGCCAGCAGTGTAACAGGGGGTAAGCAGTACTTC
TRBV7-9	TRBJ2-2	.	.	CASIRQNTGELFF	TGTGCCAGCATTAGACAGAACACCGGGGAGCTGTTTTTT
TRBV9	TRBJ2-3	.	.	CASSPTPLYTDTQYF	TGTGCCAGCAGCCCAACCCCACTCTACACAGATACGCAGTATTTT
TRBV28	TRBJ1-2	.	.	CASNRVSYGYTF	TGTGCCAGCAATAGAGTTAGCTATGGCTACACCTTC
TRBV4-3	TRBJ1-2	.	.	CASSQEDRQYYGYTF	TGCGCCAGCAGCCAGGAGGACCGCCAGTACTATGGCTACACCTTC
TRBV24-1	TRBJ1-1	few	TRBD1	CATSGQGGTEAFF	TGTGCCACCAGCGGACAGGGGGGCACTGAAGCTTTCTTT
TRBV19	TRBJ1-3	.	TRBD1	CASRRQGSGNTIYF	TGTGCCAGTAGGAGACAGGGCTCTGGAAACACCATATATTTT
TRBV16	TRBJ1-4	.	.	CASSQSRVPNEKLFF	TGTGCCAGCAGCCAATCCCGGGTTCCGAATGAAAAACTGTTTTTT
TRBV5-4	TRBJ2-3	.	TRBD2	CASSSGTREGDTQYF	TGTGCCAGCAGCTCCGGGACTAGGGAGGGGGATACGCAGTATTTT
TRBV4-2	TRBJ2-3	.	TRBD2	CASSQEASGAGRTDTQYF	TGTGCCAGCAGCCAAGAGGCTAGCGGGGCCGGTCGCACAGATACGCAGTATTTT
TRBV2	TRBJ2-3	few	TRBD2	CASSPLAGGVDTQYF	TGTGCCAGCAGTCCCCTAGCGGGGGGGGTAGATACGCAGTATTTT
TRBV11-2	TRBJ2-4	.	.	CASSKGGAKNIQYF	TGTGCCAGCAGCAAAGGGGGAGCCAAAAACATTCAGTACTTC
TRBV5-1	TRBJ2-5	.	TRBD2	CASSATGLAGPLQETQYF	TGCGCCAGCAGCGCAACCGGACTAGCGGGGCCCCTCCAAGAGACCCAGTACTTC
TRBV7-9	TRBJ2-7	.	TRBD2	CASSWGLAGTSYEQYF	TGTGCCAGCAGCTGGGGGTTAGCGGGGACCTCCTACGAGCAGTACTTC
TRBV11-2	TRBJ2-5	.	.	CASSLGLAGETQYF	TGTGCCAGCAGCTTAGGGTTGGCGGGAGAGACCCAGTACTTC
TRBV5-6	TRBJ1-2	.	.	CASSLTGRGTYGYTF	TGTGCCAGCAGCTTGACAGGGAGGGGGACTTATGGCTACACCTTC
TRBV2	TRBJ1-1	.	TRBD1	CASRGQMNTEAFF	TGTGCCAGCAGGGGACAGATGAACACTGAAGCTTTCTTT
TRBV11-2	TRBJ1-6	.	.	CASSASSYNSPLHF	TGTGCCAGCAGCGCCAGCTCCTATAATTCACCCCTCCACTTT
TRBV19	TRBJ2-1	few	.	CASSIVAGTFYNEQFF	TGTGCCAGTAGTATAGTGGCGGGGACCTTCTACAATGAGCAGTTCTTC
TRBV12-5	TRBJ2-1	.	TRBD2	CASGFLTSGGYNEQFF	TGTGCTAGTGGTTTCCTTACTAGCGGGGGTTACAATGAGCAGTTCTTC
TRBV2	TRBJ2-7	.	.	CASHRVLTYEQYF	TGTGCCAGCCACAGGGTACTCACCTACGAGCAGTACTTC
TRBV7-8	TRBJ1-1	.	.	CASSSTGWDTEAFF	TGTGCCAGCAGCTCAACAGGGTGGGACACTGAAGCTTTCTTT
TRBV10-1	TRBJ2-1	few	.	CASSEGRDSFNNEQFF	TGCGCCAGCAGTGAGGGACGGGACTCATTTAACAATGAGCAGTTCTTC
TRBV2	TRBJ1-2	once	.	CASRGTRQGPTPF	TGTGCCAGCAGAGGGACACGGCAGGGTCCAACACCTTTC
TRBV2	TRBJ1-3	.	.	CASSEQGSGNTIYF	TGTGCCAGCAGTGAACAGGGGTCAGGAAACACCATATATTTT
TRBV5-1	TRBJ2-5	.	.	CASSLAGSETQYF	TGCGCCAGCAGCTTGGCAGGGTCAGAGACCCAGTACTTC
TRBV19	TRBJ2-7	.	TRBD1	CASSDGTGAPGEQYF	TGTGCCAGTAGCGACGGGACAGGGGCGCCTGGGGAGCAGTACTTC
TRBV6-1	TRBJ2-5	.	.	CASSESRGKTQYF	TGTGCCAGCAGTGAATCCAGGGGAAAGACCCAGTACTTC
TRBV7-9	TRBJ1-1	.	.	CASSLDRDPMNTEAFF	TGTGCCAGCAGCTTAGACAGGGATCCCATGAACACTGAAGCTTTCTTT
TRBV9	TRBJ2-1	.	TRBD2	CASSLSGGLRDEQFF	TGTGCCAGCAGCCTTAGCGGGGGATTGCGGGATGAGCAGTTCTTC
TRBV30	TRBJ1-2	.	TRBD1	CAWQFTQGDGYTF	TGTGCCTGGCAGTTCACCCAGGGGGATGGCTACACCTTC
TRBV6-5	TRBJ2-5	.	.	CASSLSGETQYF	TGTGCCAGCAGTTTGTCGGGAGAGACCCAGTACTTC
TRBV5-8	TRBJ1-5	.	.	CASLGFVGGQPQHF	TGTGCCAGCCTAGGATTTGTAGGGGGTCAGCCCCAGCATTTT
TRBV24-1	TRBJ1-3	.	.	CATSDRGWGSGNTIYF	TGTGCCACCAGTGATAGGGGTTGGGGCTCTGGAAACACCATATATTTT
TRBV3-1/TRBV3-2	TRBJ2-1	.	TRBD2	CASSPSAGGYNEQFF	TGTGCCAGCAGCCCTAGCGCGGGGGGGTACAATGAGCAGTTCTTC
TRBV19	TRBJ2-3	.	TRBD1	CASRDRGGTDTQYF	TGTGCCAGTCGGGACAGGGGAGGCACAGATACGCAGTATTTT
TRBV5-1	TRBJ2-3	few	.	CASSRFPNAGNTDTQYF	TGCGCCAGCAGTCGCTTCCCTAACGCGGGGAACACAGATACGCAGTATTTT
TRBV11-3	TRBJ1-3	.	TRBD1	CASSSTRQGLSSGNTIYF	TGTGCCAGCAGTTCTACCCGACAGGGGCTGAGCTCTGGAAACACCATATATTTT